The T cell receptor beta chain under discussion was sequenced for a study of T-cell reconstitution after alpha-beta-depleted transplantation in children. A TCRbeta library incorporating unique molecular identifiers was prepared. MiXCR, applied by TCRdb to the PCR reads, yields one record per CDR3 protein. The repertoire holds hundreds of thousands of distinct CDR3 sequences, with about 15% as singletons. This clonotype was observed a handful of times. This receptor was taken from a human donor who donated a stem cell graft to a child with acute myeloid leukemia. The material was PBMCs from the stem cell graft donor, obtained from the stem cell graft.

The CDR3 coding sequence is TGTGCCATCAGTGAAATGGAAACCGGGGAGCTGTTTTTT. Protein sequence: CAISEMETGELFF. The V and J genes are TRBV10-3 and TRBJ2-2; D ambiguous. The germline V and J ends were trimmed by 3 bases and 5 bases, with 7 bases remaining between them. The CDR3 sequence is 13 residues long. In germline, CDR1 is ENHRY, CDR2 SYGVKD.